This passage covers 10 T cell receptor beta chains from one sample sequenced in a study of blood T cell repertoires in COVID-19. This table comes from immunoSEQ multiplex PCR, and its TCRdb copy is limited to in-frame clones, with some not included. In the table there are a few hundred thousand clones, 80% to 90% of which are singletons. Sequencing was performed on PBMCs or T cells enriched from blood (not recorded which). These receptor sequences come from a young man who had recovered from COVID-19.

This chain uses TRBV4-3 with TRBJ2-1, with D perhaps matching TRBD2 (6 bases). The CDR3 contains 17 residues. Trimming pared 1 base from V and 4 bases from J, leaving 17 bases between. CDR1 and CDR2 (germline): LGHNA, YSLEER. CDR3: CASSQGGQGGFYNEQFF. CDR3 bases: TGCGCCAGCAGCCAAGGTGGGCAGGGAGGTTTTTACAATGAGCAGTTCTTC.

The chain carries TRBV6-5 and TRBJ1-1; D is undetermined. The V end lost 7 bases, the J end lost 6 bases, and 21 bases lay between the germline ends. This CDR3 comprises 15 residues. Looked up from germline, CDR1 is MNHEY and CDR2 is SVGAGI. CDR3 protein: CASKEGGLGVAEAFF. For the CDR3, the DNA is TGTGCCAGCAAAGAGGGAGGGTTGGGTGTCGCTGAAGCTTTCTTT.

The V call is TRBV5-4, the J call TRBJ1-1; D is unresolved. The CDR3 is made up of 16 amino acids. V lost 4 bases, J lost 6 bases, and 22 bases lay in between. Germline V gene data show CDR1 as SGHNT and CDR2 as YYREEE (reference sequence). CDR3 in DNA: TGTGCCAGCAGCCCGAAAGATATGGAAGCGGTGTCTGAAGCTTTCTTT. Protein product: CASSPKDMEAVSEAFF. The full variable domain, its missing parts supplied by reference TRBV5-4 and TRBJ1-1, is ETGVTQSPTHLIKTRGQQVTLRCSSQSGHNTVSWYQQALGQGPQFIFQYYREEENGRGNFPPRFSGLQFPNYSSELNVNALELDDSALYLCASSPKDMEAVSEAFFGQGTRLTVV.

This CDR3 reads CASSVGGTGTQETQYF. The DNA of the CDR3 is TGTGCCAGCAGCGTAGGAGGGACAGGGACCCAAGAGACCCAGTACTTC. This chain joins TRBV9 and TRBJ2-5; TRBD1 aligns across 9 bases. The length of the CDR3 is 16 residues. Germline V CDR1 and CDR2: SGDLS, YYNGEE. The ends lost 0 bases at V and 1 base at J; junction bases unmatched: 4.

V usage is TRBV18 and J usage is TRBJ2-7; D might be TRBD1 (5 bases). From germline, CDR1 is KGHSH and CDR2 LQKENI. The length of the CDR3 is 16 residues. Trimming cost V 3 bases and J 6 bases, with 21 bases left between them. In DNA, the CDR3 is TGTGCCAGCTCACCCCAGGGAACCCCCGTCCGAGGCGAGCAGTACTTC. Translating it yields CASSPQGTPVRGEQYF.

The chain couples TRBV6-2 or TRBV6-3 to TRBJ2-7; D unclear. CDR3 size: 14 residues. Germline V lookup: CDR1 MNHEY, CDR2 SVGEGT. Deletions cut 6 bases from V and 2 bases from J, with 14 bases between. The CDR3 nucleotides are TGTGCCAGCAGCTCCGTCAGGCAGACCTACGAGCAGTACTTC. Protein sequence: CASSSVRQTYEQYF.

The chain uses TRBV5-4 and TRBJ2-5, with a tentative D call TRBD1 (6 bases). Germline V gene data show CDR1 as SGHNT and CDR2 as YYREEE (reference sequence). This CDR3 contains 14 residues. Trimming took off 4 bases at V and 1 base at J, with 11 bases between the two ends. CDR3 nucleotides: TGTGCCAGCAGCCCCACAGGGATCCAAGAGACCCAGTACTTC. It translates to CASSPTGIQETQYF.

The V call is TRBV4-3, the J call TRBJ2-7, with D possibly being TRBD2 (6 bases). This CDR3 spans 13 amino acids. V shed 2 bases and J shed 3 bases, with 8 bases lying between them. Germline V gene sequence: CDR1 LGHNA, CDR2 YSLEER. CDR3 in DNA: TGCGCCAGCAGCCAATGGAGGGACTACGAGCAGTACTTC. Translating gives CASSQWRDYEQYF.

This rearrangement joins TRBV13 to TRBJ1-1; possible D gene TRBD1, 6 bases. From germline, CDR1 is PRHDT and CDR2 FYEKMQ (reference sequence). This CDR3 spans 16 amino acids. The germline V and J ends were trimmed by 2 bases and 2 bases, with 15 bases remaining between them. The CDR3 sequence is CASSLFPGRGNTEAFF. Here the CDR3 DNA reads TGTGCCAGCAGCTTATTCCCGGGCAGGGGAAACACTGAAGCTTTCTTT.

The chain employs TRBV28 and TRBJ1-4, with D tentatively TRBD1 (5 bases). Trimming took off 10 bases at V and 7 bases at J, with 13 bases between the two ends. Per germline, CDR1 MDHEN and CDR2 SYDVKM. The CDR3 is 12 residues long. The CDR3 coding sequence is TGTGCCATCCGGGGGTTAGGTGAAAAACTGTTTTTT. Translating it yields CAIRGLGEKLFF.